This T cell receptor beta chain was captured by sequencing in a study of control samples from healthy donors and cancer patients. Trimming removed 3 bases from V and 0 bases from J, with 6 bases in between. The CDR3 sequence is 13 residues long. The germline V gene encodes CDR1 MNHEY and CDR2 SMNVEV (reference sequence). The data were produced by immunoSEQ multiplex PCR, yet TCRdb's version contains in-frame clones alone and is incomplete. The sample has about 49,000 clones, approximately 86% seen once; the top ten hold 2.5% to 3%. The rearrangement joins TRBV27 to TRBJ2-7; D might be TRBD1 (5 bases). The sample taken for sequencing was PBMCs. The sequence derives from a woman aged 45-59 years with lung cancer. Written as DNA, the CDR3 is TGTGCCAGCAGTTTGGGGCACTCCTACGAGCAGTACTTC. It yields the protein CASSLGHSYEQYF.